A selection of T cell receptor beta chains follows, all from one sample in a study of OX40 agonist ivuxolimab in advanced cancers. Some clones are missing from TCRdb's copy, which holds only in-frame ones; the method was immunoSEQ multiplex PCR. The sample carries tens of thousands of clones, approximately 91% recorded once. Sequencing was performed on CD4+ or CD8+ T cells sorted from blood, taken in a trial of the OX40 agonist ivuxolimab. Source of these receptors: an adult with an advanced solid tumor such as melanoma, head and neck, liver or kidney cancer. Both conserved end residues are part of each CDR3. The D gene is left open where the match is weak. Some rows have no size entry. The others give once, few or many, or a class for an expanded clone.

v_call,clone_size,j_call,d_call,cdr3_aa,cdr3_nt
TRBV5-1,.,TRBJ2-1,.,CASSFESSNEQFF,TGCGCCAGCAGCTTCGAATCGTCCAATGAGCAGTTCTTC
TRBV28,few,TRBJ1-6,TRBD1,CASSPTQGADNSPLHF,TGTGCCAGCAGTCCAACACAGGGGGCAGATAATTCACCCCTCCACTTT
TRBV7-2,.,TRBJ2-5,.,CASSLDWTIETQYF,TGTGCCAGCAGCTTAGATTGGACTATAGAGACCCAGTACTTC
TRBV5-4,.,TRBJ2-2,.,CASSFTGNTGELFF,TGTGCCAGCAGCTTCACAGGGAACACCGGGGAGCTGTTTTTT
TRBV4-2,.,TRBJ2-1,.,CASSLGHYNEQFF,TGTGCCAGCAGCTTGGGACATTACAATGAGCAGTTCTTC
TRBV29-1,.,TRBJ1-2,.,CSVGGAGAWRSYGYTF,TGCAGCGTTGGCGGGGCAGGCGCCTGGAGGAGCTATGGCTACACCTTC
TRBV7-9,.,TRBJ1-5,.,CASSPEGTGIQPQHF,TGTGCCAGCAGCCCCGAAGGAACAGGGATCCAGCCCCAGCATTTT
TRBV27,.,TRBJ1-2,.,CASSLTKSGVSGYTF,TGTGCCAGCAGCCTAACCAAGTCAGGGGTAAGCGGCTACACCTTC
TRBV4-3,.,TRBJ2-1,TRBD1,CASSQEGTGGVSGGDNEQFF,TGCGCCAGCAGCCAAGAAGGGACAGGGGGCGTGAGCGGGGGAGACAATGAGCAGTTCTTC
TRBV15,once,TRBJ1-2,.,CATSRDRQPGDYGYTF,TGTGCCACCAGCAGAGATCGCCAACCCGGGGACTATGGCTACACCTTC
TRBV28,.,TRBJ1-2,TRBD1,CASKPGQGRNGYTF,TGTGCCAGCAAGCCGGGACAGGGAAGAAATGGCTACACCTTC
TRBV28,.,TRBJ2-1,.,CASSLGGGNEQFF,TGTGCCAGCAGTTTGGGGGGTGGCAATGAGCAGTTCTTC
TRBV11-2,.,TRBJ2-1,.,CASSLGGGLWDEQFF,TGTGCCAGCAGCTTAGGCGGGGGCTTATGGGATGAGCAGTTCTTC
TRBV7-9,.,TRBJ2-2,.,CASSSNRGTGELFF,TGTGCCAGCAGCTCCAACCGGGGCACCGGGGAGCTGTTTTTT
TRBV6-1,.,TRBJ1-5,TRBD1,CASSETGAGVYQPQHF,TGTGCCAGCAGCGAAACAGGGGCCGGGGTTTATCAGCCCCAGCATTTT
TRBV11-2,.,TRBJ1-1,.,CASSSRDLTEAFF,TGTGCCAGCAGCTCGAGGGATCTCACTGAAGCTTTCTTT
TRBV7-9,.,TRBJ1-1,TRBD1,CASSLGRDRGPEAFF,TGTGCCAGCAGTCTCGGCCGGGACAGGGGACCTGAAGCTTTCTTT
TRBV7-6,.,TRBJ2-7,TRBD1,CASSQDRGTSYEQYF,TGTGCCAGCAGCCAAGACAGGGGGACTTCCTACGAGCAGTACTTC
TRBV28,once,TRBJ2-7,TRBD2,CASSTPPSGSSYEQYF,TGTGCCAGCAGCACCCCTCCTAGCGGGAGTTCCTACGAGCAGTACTTC
TRBV5-8,.,TRBJ1-1,TRBD1,CASSWRQGSTEAFF,TGTGCCAGCAGCTGGCGACAGGGATCCACTGAAGCTTTCTTT
TRBV19,.,TRBJ1-2,.,CASSLSVVLIPASPLYGYTF,TGTGCCAGTAGTCTCTCAGTTGTCCTGATACCCGCCTCGCCCCTTTATGGCTACACCTTC
TRBV28,.,TRBJ2-2,.,CASSYKTERGTGELFF,TGTGCCAGCAGTTATAAAACGGAGCGAGGCACCGGGGAGCTGTTTTTT
TRBV27,once,TRBJ2-5,TRBD2,CASSYGTSGSETQYF,TGTGCCAGCAGTTACGGGACTAGCGGGAGCGAGACCCAGTACTTC
TRBV5-6,.,TRBJ2-1,TRBD1,CASSSNRGSSYNEQFF,TGTGCCAGCAGCTCAAACAGGGGAAGCTCCTACAATGAGCAGTTCTTC
TRBV5-4,.,TRBJ1-2,.,CASSLIGVRGYTF,TGTGCCAGCAGCTTGATCGGGGTCCGGGGCTACACCTTC
TRBV4-3,.,TRBJ2-7,.,CASSQDFTAVSYEQYF,TGCGCCAGCAGCCAAGATTTCACAGCAGTTTCCTACGAGCAGTACTTC
TRBV10-1,.,TRBJ2-1,TRBD2,CASRGTSGRREQFF,TGCGCCAGCAGGGGGACTAGCGGGAGGAGGGAGCAGTTCTTC
TRBV19,.,TRBJ1-1,.,CASTEGITEAFF,TGTGCCAGTACGGAGGGGATCACTGAAGCTTTCTTT
TRBV27,once,TRBJ2-7,.,CASSGESTTYEQYF,TGTGCCAGCAGTGGGGAATCTACGACCTACGAGCAGTACTTC
TRBV19,.,TRBJ2-5,TRBD2,CASSIAGGETQYF,TGTGCCAGTAGTATAGCGGGAGGGGAGACCCAGTACTTC
TRBV28,.,TRBJ2-1,.,CASSLPWDASSYNEQFF,TGTGCCAGCAGTTTACCGTGGGACGCCAGCTCCTACAATGAGCAGTTCTTC
TRBV7-9,.,TRBJ1-2,.,CASSRGSPNYGYTF,TGTGCCAGCAGCCGCGGAAGTCCTAACTATGGCTACACCTTC
TRBV4-1,.,TRBJ1-2,.,CASSGKNTRGETIPFYGYTF,TGCGCCAGCAGCGGAAAAAATACCCGGGGCGAAACTATCCCCTTCTATGGCTACACCTTC
TRBV19,.,TRBJ1-1,.,CASSAGLTTEAFF,TGTGCCAGTAGTGCCGGATTAACGACTGAAGCTTTCTTT
TRBV5-1,.,TRBJ2-1,TRBD1,CASSLGQGEQFF,TGCGCCAGCAGCTTGGGACAGGGTGAGCAGTTCTTC
TRBV7-9,.,TRBJ2-5,.,CASSLAPKETQYF,TGTGCCAGCAGCTTAGCACCGAAAGAGACCCAGTACTTC
TRBV30,.,TRBJ2-1,.,CAWSVSARNEQFF,TGTGCCTGGAGTGTATCAGCACGGAATGAGCAGTTCTTC
TRBV19,.,TRBJ2-1,TRBD1,CASSSQGQGVNEQFF,TGTGCCAGTAGTAGCCAGGGACAGGGCGTCAATGAGCAGTTCTTC
TRBV2,.,TRBJ1-5,.,CASSPYSSQPQHF,TGTGCCAGCAGTCCATATAGCAGTCAGCCCCAGCATTTT
TRBV6-5,.,TRBJ2-1,.,CASSYNSISEQFF,TGTGCCAGCAGTTACAATAGTATCAGTGAGCAGTTCTTC
TRBV5-1,.,TRBJ2-1,.,CASSLLLQPSSYNEQFF,TGCGCCAGCAGCTTGTTACTACAGCCAAGCTCCTACAATGAGCAGTTCTTC
TRBV6-1,few,TRBJ1-1,.,CAIGRDTEAFF,TGTGCCATCGGAAGAGACACTGAAGCTTTCTTT
TRBV5-1,.,TRBJ2-2,.,CASSLFITGTGELFF,TGCGCCAGCAGCTTGTTTATCACAGGGACCGGGGAGCTGTTTTTT
TRBV4-1,.,TRBJ2-1,TRBD2,CASSQFSGGAAYNEQFF,TGCGCCAGCAGCCAGTTTTCCGGGGGGGCCGCCTACAATGAGCAGTTCTTC
TRBV9,once,TRBJ2-1,TRBD2,CASSETGLADGLPYNEQFF,TGTGCCAGCAGCGAGACGGGACTAGCGGACGGCCTTCCCTACAATGAGCAGTTCTTC
TRBV6-5,.,TRBJ1-2,TRBD1,CASSYGTGGGYTF,TGTGCCAGCAGTTACGGGACAGGGGGCGGCTACACCTTC
TRBV6-1,once,TRBJ2-3,.,CASSEPPGASADTQYF,TGTGCCAGCAGTGAACCCCCGGGGGCGAGCGCAGATACGCAGTATTTT
TRBV27,.,TRBJ2-7,TRBD1,CASSTGTGPNLIYEQYF,TGTGCCAGCAGTACCGGGACAGGTCCCAATCTAATTTACGAGCAGTACTTC
TRBV5-5,.,TRBJ2-7,.,CASSFRGLSYEQYF,TGTGCCAGCAGCTTCCGGGGGCTCTCCTACGAGCAGTACTTC
TRBV6-1,few,TRBJ1-6,TRBD1,CASRKPGTGGSPLHF,TGTGCCAGCAGGAAGCCCGGGACAGGGGGGTCACCCCTCCACTTT
TRBV6-5,.,TRBJ2-2,TRBD1,CASKNRGSTGELFF,TGTGCCAGCAAGAACAGGGGGTCCACCGGGGAGCTGTTTTTT
TRBV23-1,once,TRBJ2-7,.,CASSRVFFPTYEQYF,TGCGCCAGCAGTCGCGTCTTTTTTCCGACTTACGAGCAGTACTTC
TRBV9,.,TRBJ2-1,.,CASSALQGNNEQFF,TGTGCCAGCAGCGCCCTACAGGGTAACAATGAGCAGTTCTTC
TRBV28,.,TRBJ2-7,.,CASSFRGTGEQYF,TGTGCCAGCAGTTTCCGGGGAACAGGGGAGCAGTACTTC
TRBV19,few,TRBJ1-5,.,CASSLGVIGQPQHF,TGTGCCAGTAGTCTCGGCGTTATCGGTCAGCCCCAGCATTTT
TRBV7-9,.,TRBJ2-1,.,CASSSRPLHEQFF,TGTGCCAGCAGCTCAAGACCCCTCCATGAGCAGTTCTTC